These 18 T cell receptor beta chains were all obtained from the same sample, sequenced in a study of CD8 T cells in ankylosing spondylitis. MiXCR, run by TCRdb on the 5' RACE reads, gives a single entry per CDR3 protein. The table records 200,000 to 250,000 distinct CDR3 sequences, over 9.5% of them present only once. Sequencing was performed on blood, either unsorted or a sorted T cell fraction (not recorded which). The receptors originated from a male donor with ankylosing spondylitis or in good health (not recorded which).

This clonotype was detected many times. The chain uses TRBV7-2 and TRBJ2-1, with D perhaps assigned TRBD1 or TRBD2 (6 bases each). Trimming shortened V by 2 bases and J by 1 base, and 15 bases separated the two germline ends. The CDR3 contains 17 residues. The germline V gene has CDR1 SGHTA and CDR2 FQGNSA. The CDR3 bases are TGTGCCAGCAGCTTAAGTTTCGGGGGCCCATCCTACAATGAGCAGTTCTTC. Amino acid sequence: CASSLSFGGPSYNEQFF.

This clonotype has ten or more counts. The V and J genes are TRBV2 and TRBJ2-7; D perhaps matches TRBD2 (5 bases). The CDR3 contains 17 residues. V was cut by 0 bases and J by 6 bases, with 21 bases left in between. Germline lookup yields CDR1 SNHLY and CDR2 FYNNEI. The CDR3 sequence: CASSEALRVARGSEQYF. The CDR3 DNA follows: TGTGCCAGCAGTGAAGCGCTTAGGGTCGCCAGAGGGAGCGAGCAGTACTTC.

The table lists this clonotype with a few counts. The V call is TRBV7-9, the J call TRBJ2-3; D is possibly TRBD2 (7 bases). Trimming removed 10 bases from V and 5 bases from J, with 19 bases in between. The CDR3 sequence is 14 residues long. From germline, CDR1 is SEHNR and CDR2 FQNEAQ (reference sequence). In nucleotides, the CDR3 is TGTGCCATCCCATCCGGGGGGCGAAGAGATACGCAGTATTTT. This translates into CAIPSGGRRDTQYF.

This clonotype appeared many times. V is TRBV20-1 and J is TRBJ2-3; 12 bases line up with TRBD2. The germline gives CDR1 DFQATT, CDR2 SNEGSKA (reference sequence). V shed 3 bases, J shed 1 base, and the junction held 5 bases outside the gene matches. This CDR3 contains 16 residues. CDR3: CSASLRTSGGTDTQYF. DNA of the CDR3: TGCAGTGCTAGCCTCAGGACTAGCGGGGGCACAGATACGCAGTATTTT.

This clonotype was found a few times. This sequence joins TRBV20-1 and TRBJ2-3; the D gene could be TRBD1 or TRBD2 (6 bases each). The CDR3 runs 12 residues. V was clipped by 6 bases and J by 5 bases, with 12 bases between them. The germline V gene encodes CDR1 DFQATT and CDR2 SNEGSKA (reference sequence). CDR3 protein: CSAGRGGDTQYF. The CDR3 nucleotides are TGCAGTGCCGGCAGGGGAGGAGATACGCAGTATTTT.

There are many counts of this clonotype. This CDR3 is CSGGQGGAGELFF. CDR3 bases: TGCAGCGGGGGACAGGGAGGCGCCGGGGAGCTGTTTTTT. The chain uses TRBV29-1 and TRBJ2-2; 9 bases line up with TRBD1. The V segment lost 7 bases and the J segment 6 bases; nucleotides outside the gene matches: 6. Germline-derived CDR1 and CDR2 are SQVTM and ANQGSEA. The length of the CDR3 is 13 residues.

This clonotype has more than one count but fewer than ten. V is TRBV7-9 and J is TRBJ1-5, with D possibly TRBD1 on 5 matching bases. The CDR3 is 12 residues long. Looked up from germline, CDR1 is SEHNR and CDR2 is FQNEAQ (reference sequence). V shed 6 bases and J shed 5 bases, with 8 bases lying between them. CDR3 sequence (DNA): TGTGCCAGCAGGATGGGGGATCAGCCCCAGCATTTT. Amino acids: CASRMGDQPQHF.

CDR3 protein: CASSLYHREYEQYF. CDR3 in DNA: TGTGCCAGCAGCTTATACCACAGGGAGTACGAGCAGTACTTC. V is TRBV7-6 and J is TRBJ2-7, with D perhaps TRBD1 (6 bases). Per germline, CDR1 SGHVS and CDR2 FNYEAQ. Between the trimmed V and J ends, which lost 2 bases and 4 bases, there was a span of 12 bases. The CDR3 sequence is 14 residues long.

This clonotype was picked up a small number of times. The CDR3 coding sequence is TGCGCCAGCAGCTTGGTGGTGCCAGGGACCCCCTACGAGCAGTACTTC. Amino acids: CASSLVVPGTPYEQYF. This chain links TRBV5-1 with TRBJ2-7, with D possibly being TRBD1 or TRBD2 (5 bases each). V lost 0 bases, J lost 2 bases, and 15 bases lay in between. Germline CDR1 reads SGHRS; CDR2 reads YFSETQ. The CDR3 is made up of 16 amino acids. Variable domain in full (rest from reference TRBV5-1 and TRBJ2-7): KAGVTQTPRYLIKTRGQQVTLSCSPISGHRSVSWYQQTPGQGLQFLFEYFSETQRNKGNFPGRFSGRQFSNSRSEMNVSTLELGDSALYLCASSLVVPGTPYEQYFGPGTRLTVT.

This sequence joins TRBV20-1 and TRBJ1-4; tentatively, D is TRBD1 (5 bases). The CDR3 sequence is 13 residues long. Per the germline V gene, CDR1 is DFQATT and CDR2 is SNEGSKA (reference sequence). Deletions cut 5 bases from V and 5 bases from J, with 12 bases between. CDR3 protein: CSAVATENEKLFF. The CDR3 nucleotides read TGCAGTGCTGTCGCGACAGAAAATGAAAAACTGTTTTTT.

The rearrangement uses TRBV3-1 and TRBJ2-7; 7 bases align to TRBD2. With V trimmed by 2 bases and J by 3 bases, 10 bases remained unmatched. Germline CDR1 and CDR2: LGHDT and YNNKEL (reference sequence). The CDR3 covers 16 residues. In DNA, the CDR3 is TGTGCCAGCAGCCAACCTTTTGCTAGCGGAAACTACGAGCAGTACTTC. It is translated as CASSQPFASGNYEQYF.

This clonotype was counted at least ten times. This sequence joins TRBV6-1 and TRBJ2-7; possibly TRBD1 or TRBD2 for D (5 bases each). The V end lost 3 bases, the J end lost 4 bases, and 10 bases lay between the germline ends. The germline V gene has CDR1 MNHNS and CDR2 SASEGT. This CDR3 contains 13 residues. CDR3 amino acids: CASSDGGGYEQYF. The CDR3 DNA follows: TGTGCCAGCAGTGATGGGGGTGGTTACGAGCAGTACTTC.

This clonotype was detected many times. The gene calls are TRBV12-3 or TRBV12-4 and TRBJ2-1; 7 bases map to TRBD1. CDR3 size: 15 residues. J gave up 3 bases and V 5 bases, and 7 bases lay outside the gene matches. This CDR3 is CASSLLTGIYNEQFF. DNA for the CDR3: TGTGCCAGCAGTCTACTGACAGGGATCTACAATGAGCAGTTCTTC.

This sequence joins TRBV5-4 and TRBJ2-1; unclear D gene. The CDR3 runs to 16 residues. CDR1 is SGHNT, CDR2 YYREEE, per germline (reference sequence). V was shortened by 4 bases and J by 0 bases, with 14 bases between the two germline ends. Here the CDR3 reads CASSPPSKSSYNEQFF. The CDR3 DNA sequence: TGTGCCAGCAGCCCTCCGAGCAAGAGCTCCTACAATGAGCAGTTCTTC.

This clonotype came up many times. The chain recombines TRBV12-3 or TRBV12-4 with TRBJ2-3; the D gene is possibly TRBD2 (5 bases). V dropped 6 bases and J dropped 5 bases, with 15 bases sitting between them. CDR3 length: 14 amino acids. CDR3 in amino acids: CASSRRPEGDTQYF. The CDR3 nucleotides read TGTGCCAGCAGCCGCAGACCCGAGGGAGATACGCAGTATTTT.

Note on this clonotype: Possible read error: a much larger clone is one base away. The chain carries TRBV20-1 and TRBJ1-4; 8 positions agree with TRBD1. Germline V gene data show CDR1 as DFQATT and CDR2 as SNEGSKA (reference sequence). Trimming cost V 4 bases and J 6 bases; bases outside gene matches: 13. This CDR3 comprises 16 residues. CDR3 amino acids: CSATPGQDRVDEKLFF. The DNA for the CDR3 is TGCAGTGCTACCCCCGGACAGGACAGGGTGGATGAAAAACTGTTTTTT.

The J gene is TRBJ2-1, the V gene TRBV5-1; 11 nucleotides match TRBD1. Germline values: CDR1 SGHRS, CDR2 YFSETQ. This CDR3 is 14 amino acids long. The ends lost 4 bases at V and 8 bases at J; junction bases unmatched: 5. In DNA, the CDR3 is TGCGCCAGCAGCGCGGGACAGGGGGTCGATGAGCAGTTCTTC. Translation gives CASSAGQGVDEQFF.

The sample holds many counts of this clonotype. J is TRBJ2-7 and V is TRBV5-1; D is ambiguous. CDR1 and CDR2 from the germline V gene are SGHRS and YFSETQ. Between the trimmed V and J ends, which lost 4 bases and 3 bases, there was a span of 14 bases. The CDR3 is 14 amino acids. As DNA, the CDR3 is TGCGCCAGCAGCACCTCCGAGTCGGGCTACGAGCAGTACTTC. Its translation is CASSTSESGYEQYF.